Listed below are T cell receptor beta chains from one sample, sequenced in a study of T cells in Graves' hyperthyroidism and ophthalmopathy. Each CDR3 protein is one row after TCRdb ran MiXCR on the multiplex PCR reads. The data show around 700,000 distinct CDR3 sequences, 15% to 20% seen once. The sequencing sample was made of blood. The receptors shown here come from a woman aged 45 to 65 with Graves' hyperthyroidism that later progressed to Graves' ophthalmopathy. CDR3s include the opening cysteine and the closing phenylalanine or tryptophan.

J | V | CDR3
TRBJ2-1 | TRBV18 | CASSPFGRNEQFF
TRBJ2-1 | TRBV2 | CASSEAEQNRWDEQFF
TRBJ2-5 | TRBV5-1 | CASSLAAGSEETQYF
TRBJ2-2 | TRBV7-9 | CARTSGALNTGELFF
TRBJ2-2 | TRBV4-1 | CASSQGQRTGELFF
TRBJ2-4 | TRBV12-3/TRBV12-4 | CASSPGQVLDIQYF
TRBJ1-6 | TRBV15 | CATAAARTFSPLHF
TRBJ1-5 | TRBV12-3/TRBV12-4 | CASSRTGIGNQPQHF
TRBJ1-1 | TRBV7-6 | CASSGPGTGGVTEAFF
TRBJ2-7 | TRBV7-9 | CASSERLRTDTSYEQYF
TRBJ2-2 | TRBV12-3/TRBV12-4 | CASSLIRRAGELFF
TRBJ1-5 | TRBV24-1 | CATSDPDQVVGNQPQHF
TRBJ2-5 | TRBV7-2 | CASSRGRAQETQYF
TRBJ2-7 | TRBV7-9 | CASSLKHYEQYF
TRBJ1-1 | TRBV10-2 | CASSQTGAYTEAFF
TRBJ1-2 | TRBV25-1 | CASSESMGVPYGYTF
TRBJ1-1 | TRBV4-1 | CASSPHTGDTEAFF
TRBJ2-6 | TRBV19 | CASSLGDIEGANVLTF
TRBJ2-2 | TRBV6-5 | CASSYSAQGAGELFF
TRBJ1-1 | TRBV5-1 | CASTRDTTNTEAFF
TRBJ1-3 | TRBV29-1 | CSVSRQAPGNTIYF
TRBJ2-5 | TRBV20-1 | CSAIGTAQETQYF
TRBJ2-1 | TRBV7-2 | CASSLDSSGVDEQFF
TRBJ1-2 | TRBV30 | CAWSPKVVSANYGYTF
TRBJ2-3 | TRBV15 | CATSRARRPDTQYF
TRBJ1-4 | TRBV6-1 | CASSNYPDLEKLFF